Here is one TCR beta chain with its context. Which antigen it targets is not known. The record has no base qualities; no much larger clone is one base away. The cohort was made up of about 670 healthy bone marrow donors. All cohort members were sampled while nominally healthy, although unrecorded immune exposures were likely present. The donor was CMV seronegative and belonged to the group of 350 to 400 seronegative cohort members. A peripheral blood sample was provided by each donor, and peripheral blood mononuclear cells were used for TCR beta sequencing. The Qiagen DNeasy Blood Extraction Kit was used to extract genomic DNA from the blood cell samples. The sample is drawn from a study of cytomegalovirus exposure and HLA in healthy donors (dated by TCRdb to the late 2010s). Concerning the study at large: An earlier analysis of approximately 590 of the donors reported 276 Gb of sequence data and roughly 110 million unique TCR beta sequences from about 180 million T cells. About 300 gigabases of sequencing data and tens of millions of unique TCR sequences were included in an early release covering 550 to 650 HLA-typed donors. The genetic ancestry cluster associated with self-reported Caucasian donors included over 80% of the approximately 400 genotyped donors. The study aimed to test whether signatures of past pathogen exposure could be identified by cataloging public T cell receptors. Using immunosequencing, the study profiled T cell repertoires from 666 subjects and related those repertoires to cytomegalovirus serostatus. Besides the first cohort of 550 to 750 subjects, a separate validation cohort made up of 120 different subjects was used. High-throughput TCR immunosequencing, statistical association of individual TCRs with disease status, and machine learning were combined to predict cytomegalovirus infection status. In a later analysis, previously published TCR beta repertoires from 600 to 850 donors were re-analyzed and high-resolution HLA genotyping was added so that TCR occurrence patterns could be studied. The later analysis used no new phenotypic data to find candidate immune exposures, relying instead on TCR beta sequences and their occurrence across donors. An earlier analysis of 587 of the donors applied high-throughput TCR beta sequencing to assess whether each TCR beta V gene segment acted as functional or pseudogenic. Donor age, sex, ethnicity and CMV serostatus were collected together with the repertoire data. A later genetic analysis took genome-wide SNP genotypes for about three fifths of the 666 donors and used that subset as a discovery cohort. All discovery cohort repertoires had been generated on a single sequencing platform. Class I and class II HLA loci were covered by the typing at four-digit resolution. Typing coverage differed by locus: A, B, C, DRB1 and DQB1 were typed in roughly 620-630 donors, DQA1 in 522, DPA1 in some 570, and DPB1 in 450 to 490. A handful of DR-DQ haplotypes were treated as single units for association and clustering because of strong linkage in the cohort. Among several hundred genotyped donors of the cohort, an average of approximately 200,000 unique TCR beta nucleotide sequences was sequenced per donor, of which about 19% were non-productive. Findings and caveats that apply to the study as a whole: Because counts were too low, about 18 rarely observed V segments, including chromosome 9 orphons, were excluded from the earlier analysis of roughly 580 of the donors. A later analysis associated about 17,000 TCR beta sequences with specific HLA alleles at a false discovery rate of 0.05. Several of the top co-occurrence clusters appeared to be linked to parvovirus B19, influenza, CMV and Epstein-Barr virus, according to a later analysis. In a later analysis, most CMV-associated TCR beta chains were found to appear HLA-restricted, with HLA associations seemingly driven largely by CMV exposure. A later analysis found that HLA-associated TCR beta chains were more clonally expanded and had lower generation probabilities than equally common non-associated chains. Linkage disequilibrium might explain the correlated functional status among segregating V segments, but an unknown experimental factor could not be excluded. HLA typing was unavailable for some donors at each locus, so association tests used only the typed subset. Compared with the roughly 720-donor mean, donors in an Asian-associated ancestry cluster had fewer N-insertions in productive TCRs, according to a later genetic analysis. A cluster of highly shared sequence variants was judged likely to represent a technical artifact of the sequencing pipeline. Assigning TCR associations to individual alleles was difficult when HLA alleles, especially DR and DQ, strongly co-occurred. While some public TCRs were present in many individuals, most TCR sequences turned up only very rarely across donors. A further reported finding was that TCR beta sequences accurately predicted the HLA-A and HLA-B alleles for most subjects in the first cohort. V-gene and J-gene trimming of TCR beta chains was associated with a missense DCLRE1C variant in a later genetic analysis, and the association was replicated in an independent cohort. Presence/absence analyses assumed roughly uniform sequencing depth across donors, an assumption that may not hold. In an earlier analysis of 500 to 650 of the donors, most TCR beta V segments appeared in productive rearrangements about 87% or about 30% of the time, broadly matching IMGT annotations. This cohort had only TCR beta chains sequenced, and the lack of alpha or paired-chain data limited which features could be detected. The study listed 150 to 200 TCR beta chains as associated with cytomegalovirus. The authors suggested that the approach could potentially be generalized to other disease states and immunological phenotypes. A later analysis found that TCR association rates varied across HLA loci, with DRB1 alleles showing the most associated TCRs and HLA-C alleles the fewest. In vitro tests confirmed that a few of the cytomegalovirus-associated TCR beta chains recognize cytomegalovirus antigens. For the cohort, immune exposure information was limited to CMV serostatus. The classifier was reported to diagnose cytomegalovirus status with high specificity and sensitivity in both the original cohort and the validation cohort. The 87-base-pair reads could not distinguish some IMGT-functional V segments, including TRBV6-2 and TRBV6-3, so those segments were excluded.

The CDR3 has 15 amino acids, counting the end cysteine and phenylalanine. The kept DNA is CDR3 alone, 45 bases in frame from the first base. V trim: 4 bases; J trim: 5 bases; unmatched bases: 11. As encoded in the germline V gene (reference sequence), CDR1 is SGHNT while CDR2 is YYREEE. Library creation used the immunoSEQ multiplex PCR assay. A mixture of 60 forward primers for TCR Vbeta segments and 13 reverse primers for TCR Jbeta segments was used in the multiplex PCR. The CDR3 region of rearranged TCR beta genes was amplified from genomic DNA with a multiplex PCR assay. Amplified TCR beta libraries were sequenced as 87-base-pair reads on the Illumina HiSeq System. In the paper's pipeline: A later analysis counted about 80 million unique TCR beta chains across the approximately 700 repertoires, and around 12 million of these chains were shared by at least two donors. Raw reads were error-corrected and collapsed into unique sequences by a nearest-neighbor algorithm in which closely related sequences were merged to remove PCR and sequencing errors. Alignment of CDR3 sequences to IMGT reference sequences was used to assign V, D and J gene segments. For a sequence to be retained, a match of at least six nucleotides to both a V gene segment and a J gene segment was required. A rearrangement counted as productive if the CDR3 had no stop codons and remained in frame with V and J, and every other rearrangement counted as non-productive. Following IMGT convention, CDR3 was defined as the stretch from the second conserved V-encoded cysteine up to the conserved J-encoded phenylalanine. The earlier analysis of 450 to 750 of the donors excluded any sequence lacking an unambiguous match to a single V gene segment. An earlier analysis of some 500 of the donors classified V segments as functional when productive rearrangements were above 56.7% and as segregating when the standard deviation between donors was above 5%. To diagnose cytomegalovirus status from the catalog of TCR beta chain sequences, a statistical classification framework was built. In a later analysis, TCR nucleotide sequences were compared against IMGT/GENE-DB human TR gene sequences so that V and J genes could be assigned. In a later analysis, CDR3 sequences and most-parsimonious VDJ recombination scenarios were assigned using the TCRdist pipeline. In a later analysis, each TCR beta chain was defined by its CDR3 amino acid sequence together with its V-gene family, and reads lacking a unique V-gene family were excluded. To address suspected cross-contamination and a sequencing artifact, a later analysis removed roughly 640 highly shared, low-generation-probability nucleotide sequences. A later analysis calculated a clonal expansion index for each public chain from normalized within-repertoire ranks of inferred template counts. In a later analysis, generation probabilities were computed with a VDJ recombination model fitted to out-of-frame rearrangements, and the resulting probabilities were checked against IGoR. In a later analysis, hypergeometric tests were used to score TCR-TCR, TCR-HLA and TCR-CMV co-occurrence, with a repertoire-size bias correction applied to TCR pairs. To estimate false discovery rates, a later analysis permuted the HLA or CMV assignments 20 times. A later analysis grouped co-occurring TCRs with DBSCAN, adding TCRdist sequence similarity when clustering within HLA-allele-positive subsets. Repertoires with fewer than 30,000 or more than 120,000 public chains were left out of co-occurrence clustering, as were about 5 repertoires with anomalous nucleotide sharing. As stored in TCRdb, this immuneACCESS dataset retains in-frame rearrangements with V and J assigned. A fraction of the clones does not appear; measured against another copy, unresolved V genes explain less than half of the discrepancy, and the remainder lacks a known reason. The V and J calls and clone size are taken from that table; D and trimming were inferred from the DNA. This sample has about 95,000 clones in its table, and 77% of those were observed once. Of the sample, 4.5% to 6% is held by the ten largest clones.

The TCR comes from a woman in her thirties or forties in good health and CMV-seronegative. Input material: PBMCs. This sequence uses TRBV5-4 and TRBJ2-7, with 8 junctional bases fitting TRBD1. DNA sequence: TGTGCCAGCAGCATACCGGGACAGGAGCTTAACGAGCAGTACTTC. The translation is CASSIPGQELNEQYF.